The TCR beta chain described here comes from a study of Ad26.COV2.S vaccination and SARS-CoV-2 variants. Study outcomes and limitations: Participants given vaccine showed non-spike TCR breadth similar to that of placebo recipients.

Sequenced by immunoSEQ multiplex PCR; TCRdb stores in-frame clones only, minus some. The profile shows roughly 700,000 clones, 80% to 90% of them singletons. A remark on this clone: Its matching antigen is unknown.

Noted treatment: around 19 received Ad26.COV2.S at low or high dose, single or two shots; about 5 received placebo; per-sample allocation not given. Day 63 after the first injection of vaccine or placebo was the sampling time. A Boston donor was an adult aged 18-55 years. With V trimmed by 0 bases and J by 1 base, 9 bases remained unmatched. Germline V gives CDR1 GTSNPN, CDR2 SVGIG (reference sequence). The CDR3 covers 17 residues. The rearrangement uses TRBV30 and TRBJ2-1; 7 nucleotides line up with TRBD2. This clonotype was sampled from a person aged 18 to 65 who received the Ad26.COV2.S COVID-19 vaccine or a placebo. Here the sequenced sample was peripheral blood, taken in a trial of Ad26.COV2.S vaccine versus placebo. The CDR3 DNA sequence: TGTGCCTGGAGTGTAAGTTGGCAGGGAGGGTCCTACAATGAGCAGTTCTTC. Encoded protein: CAWSVSWQGGSYNEQFF.